Listed here are 30 T cell receptor beta chains from one sample, sequenced in a study of metastatic and nonmetastatic thyroid tumors. Thyroid surgery was performed in patients who had received no treatment beforehand. Using MiXCR, TCRdb re-called clones from the PCR reads. The sample has under 45,000 clones; 25% to 35% are singletons. The sequenced sample was blood. The origin of the receptors is a male donor with papillary thyroid cancer or a benign thyroid nodule (not recorded which). Some clones in this sample may be carry-over from other donors' samples.

This clone was detected many times. The genes are TRBV28 and TRBJ2-7; the D is unclear. This CDR3 has 13 amino acids. Germline values: CDR1 MDHEN, CDR2 SYDVKM. The V end was cut by 7 bases, the J end by 2 bases, with 12 bases between. The chain's CDR3 is CASMRTEPYEQYF. The CDR3 DNA reads as TGTGCCAGCATGCGAACAGAACCCTACGAGCAGTACTTC. The full variable domain, with the rest looked up from reference TRBV28 and TRBJ2-7, is DVKVTQSSRYLVKRTGEKVFLECVQDMDHENMFWYRQDPGLGLRLIYFSYDVKMKEKGDIPEGYSVSREKKERFSLILESASTNQTSMYLCASMRTEPYEQYFGPGTRLTVT.

This clone appeared a few times. V is TRBV7-3 and J is TRBJ2-1, with D hard to call. The CDR3 consists of 14 residues. V shed 1 base and J shed 6 bases, with 10 bases lying between them. Germline assignment: CDR1 SGHTA and CDR2 FQGTGA. CDR3 nucleotide sequence: TGTGCCAGCAGCTTAAGTAGTTATGCCAATGAGCAGTTCTTC. Its protein product is CASSLSSYANEQFF.

This rearrangement joins TRBV6-2 or TRBV6-3 to TRBJ1-1, with D possibly TRBD1 on 6 matching bases. Germline V gives CDR1 MNHEY, CDR2 SVGEGT. Trimming took off 11 bases at V and 7 bases at J, with 17 bases between the two ends. The CDR3 is made up of 12 amino acids. CDR3 DNA: TGTGCCGGCGGATGGGGAGGGGGTGAAGCTTTCTTT. Protein sequence: CAGGWGGGEAFF.

This clone is labeled medium-sized. The gene calls are TRBV6-1 and TRBJ2-1, with D tentatively TRBD2 (6 bases). The CDR3 has 15 residues. V was clipped by 10 bases and J by 4 bases, with 20 bases between them. Germline V gene data show CDR1 as MNHNS and CDR2 as SASEGT. Written as DNA, the CDR3 is TGTGCCACCCATCCTGGGACTGCAGTGTACAATGAGCAGTTCTTC. This encodes CATHPGTAVYNEQFF.

The chain links TRBV20-1 to TRBJ2-7; D is ambiguous. V was cut by 1 base and J by 0 bases, with 13 bases left in between. The CDR3 has 15 amino acids. The germline gives CDR1 DFQATT, CDR2 SNEGSKA (reference sequence). The CDR3 DNA follows: TGCAGTGCTAGAGGTGGGCTAGGTAGCTCCTACGAGCAGTACTTC. Translation: CSARGGLGSSYEQYF.

This clone occurred many times. The J gene is TRBJ1-5, the V gene TRBV4-3; D might be TRBD1 (6 bases). The CDR3 runs to 20 residues. Trimming took off 5 bases at V and 2 bases at J, with 28 bases between the two ends. Germline CDR1 LGHNA, CDR2 YSLEER. CDR3 amino acids: CASSVHWGAGRWSGNQPQHF. Written as DNA, the CDR3 is TGCGCCAGCAGCGTACACTGGGGGGCAGGGCGGTGGTCGGGCAATCAGCCCCAGCATTTT.

This clone was observed at least ten times. This chain uses TRBV18 with TRBJ2-3, with D perhaps TRBD1 (6 bases). CDR1 and CDR2 (germline): KGHSH, LQKENI. The CDR3 covers 15 residues. The ends were cut back, 6 bases at V and 0 bases at J, with 13 bases in the middle. The CDR3 nucleotides are TGTGCCAGCTCGGGGGCGGACAGTAGCACAGATACGCAGTATTTT. This codes for CASSGADSSTDTQYF.

The sample holds a few counts of this clone. The chain employs TRBV25-1 and TRBJ2-2; possibly TRBD1 for D (6 bases). CDR1 and CDR2 (germline): MGHDK, SYGVNS. The CDR3 is 15 amino acids. Trimming cost V 5 bases and J 12 bases, with 22 bases left between them. The CDR3 here is CASSRRDIASGKLFF. CDR3 nucleotide sequence: TGTGCCAGCAGTAGACGGGACATAGCATCGGGGAAGCTGTTTTTT.

As concerns this clone: Its ends do not fully match the called genes, so a read error is possible. The J gene is TRBJ2-1, the V gene TRBV20-1, with 8 bases aligning to TRBD2. The length of the CDR3 is 15 residues. Per germline, CDR1 DFQATT and CDR2 SNEGSKA (reference sequence). The chain's CDR3 is CSAPRLGRGDNEPFF. The CDR3 DNA sequence: TGCAGTGCTCCGCGGTTGGGGCGGGGGGACAATGAGCCGTTCTTC.

The J gene is TRBJ1-5, the V gene TRBV6-1, with 7 bases matching TRBD1. V gave up 4 bases and J gave up 5 bases; unmatched junction bases: 14. The CDR3 extends over 17 amino acids. Germline-derived CDR1 and CDR2 are MNHNS and SASEGT. As DNA, the CDR3 is TGTGCCAGCAGTGCCTTCCTGACAGGGATGGGCGATCAGCCCCAGCATTTT. Protein product: CASSAFLTGMGDQPQHF.

This chain joins TRBV20-1 and TRBJ1-2, with TRBD1 matching over 8 bases. Germline lookup yields CDR1 DFQATT and CDR2 SNEGSKA (reference sequence). The CDR3 contains 14 residues. After removal of 5 bases from V and 4 bases from J, the junction contained 9 bases not matched to a gene. The CDR3 loop is CSAVQGAQGYGYTF. CDR3 sequence (DNA): TGCAGTGCTGTGCAGGGGGCGCAGGGCTATGGCTACACCTTC.

In its sample, this clone was seen many times. The chain links TRBV3-1 to TRBJ1-1; D not certain. CDR1 and CDR2 (germline): LGHDT, YNNKEL (reference sequence). V lost 11 bases and J 4 bases, leaving 17 bases between the germline ends. The CDR3 spans 13 residues. CDR3 residues: CASGKSEGTEAFF. CDR3 nucleotides: TGTGCCTCAGGCAAAAGTGAGGGCACTGAAGCTTTCTTT.

The chain uses TRBV18 and TRBJ1-4; D unresolved. The V and J ends lost 5 bases and 8 bases respectively, with 9 bases between them. This CDR3 has 12 residues. Germline loops: CDR1 KGHSH, CDR2 LQKENI. The CDR3 loop reads CASSTNREKLFF. The CDR3 nucleotides are TGTGCCAGCTCAACCAATAGAGAAAAACTGTTTTTT.

In this sample, this clone turned up many times. The V gene is TRBV12-3 or TRBV12-4, the J gene TRBJ2-1; D gene uncertain. The CDR3 totals 12 residues. Between the trimmed V and J ends, which lost 3 bases and 4 bases, there was a span of 4 bases. DNA of the CDR3: TGTGCCAGCAGTTTCGAGTACAATGAGCAGTTCTTC. Its protein is CASSFEYNEQFF.

This clone has a count of ten or more. V gene TRBV6-2 or TRBV6-3 combines with J gene TRBJ2-5; 14 positions match TRBD2. Trimming removed 6 bases from V and 5 bases from J; junction bases left unmatched: 5. The CDR3 is 15 residues long. CDR1 is MNHEY, CDR2 SVGEGT, per germline. Written as DNA, the CDR3 is TGTGCCAGCAGCAGACTAGCGGGGGGGCCGGAGACCCAGTACTTC. Its translation: CASSRLAGGPETQYF.

The genes are TRBV20-1 and TRBJ2-1, with 8 bases aligning to TRBD2. Unmatched junction bases numbered 16, after V lost 4 bases and J lost 8 bases. The CDR3 sequence is 16 residues long. Per germline, CDR1 DFQATT and CDR2 SNEGSKA (reference sequence). Written as DNA, the CDR3 is TGCAGTGCTACCGTCTCTGGGAGCGGGGGTAATTATGAGCAGTTCTTC. It specifies CSATVSGSGGNYEQFF.

J is TRBJ1-4 and V is TRBV18, with 9 nucleotides matching TRBD1. Germline CDR1 reads KGHSH; CDR2 reads LQKENI. The CDR3 extends over 16 amino acids. Trimming at V came to 3 bases and at J to 2 bases, leaving 4 bases not matched to a gene. DNA of the CDR3: TGTGCCAGCTCACCCGGACAGGGGATTACTAATGAAAAACTGTTTTTT. Amino acid sequence: CASSPGQGITNEKLFF.

This clone was detected only a few times. Relative to the germline gene, one junction end is altered; a read error may explain this. The rearrangement uses TRBV6-2 or TRBV6-3 and TRBJ1-1; D is unresolved. In germline, CDR1 is MNHEY, CDR2 SVGEGT. This CDR3 is 14 amino acids long. Here the CDR3 DNA reads TGTGCCAGCAGTTCCTCGGCGGGGTGTACTGAAGTTTTCTTT. Amino acid sequence: CASSSSAGCTEVFF.

The V call is TRBV6-2 or TRBV6-3, the J call TRBJ2-3; 10 nucleotides align to TRBD2. Trimming removed 5 bases from V and 4 bases from J; junction bases left unmatched: 6. The CDR3 spans 15 residues. CDR1 and CDR2 (germline): MNHEY, SVGEGT. CDR3 nucleotides: TGTGCCAGCAGTCCTAGCGGGAGTGGCCCAGATACGCAGTATTTT. It encodes CASSPSGSGPDTQYF.

This clone occurred many times. V gene TRBV18 combines with J gene TRBJ1-5, with unresolved D. V dropped 5 bases and J dropped 4 bases, with 9 bases sitting between them. Germline V gene data show CDR1 as KGHSH and CDR2 as LQKENI. CDR3 length: 13 residues. The CDR3 nucleotides are TGTGCCAGCTCAACTCTTTCAAATCAGCCCCAGCATTTT. Translation gives CASSTLSNQPQHF.

CDR3 in amino acids: CASRGTDSYEQYF. In DNA form, the CDR3 reads TGTGCCAGCCGCGGGACAGATTCCTACGAGCAGTACTTC. V and J are TRBV6-1 and TRBJ2-7, with D perhaps matching TRBD1 (7 bases). V lost 8 bases and J lost 1, with 12 bases in between. CDR3 length: 13 residues. Germline V gene data show CDR1 as MNHNS and CDR2 as SASEGT.

The chain uses TRBV2 and TRBJ2-1; a possible D gene is TRBD1 (7 bases). Germline CDR1 is SNHLY and CDR2 is FYNNEI. V was clipped by 3 bases and J by 0 bases, with 18 bases between them. The CDR3 extends over 18 amino acids. The CDR3 reads CASSEWGDRVSSYNEQFF. CDR3 sequence (DNA): TGTGCCAGCAGTGAGTGGGGGGACAGAGTCAGCTCCTACAATGAGCAGTTCTTC.

This clone has just a few counts. A much larger clone lies one base from this, so it may be a read error. The V gene is TRBV5-1, the J gene TRBJ2-5; TRBD2 aligns across 7 bases. CDR1 and CDR2 (germline): SGHRS, YFSETQ. CDR3 length: 16 amino acids. The V and J ends lost 3 bases and 5 bases, in that order; junction bases with no gene match: 13. The CDR3 DNA reads as TGCGCCAGCAGCTGGGGGGGGTCCCTGTGGCCGGAGACCCAGTACTTC. It specifies CASSWGGSLWPETQYF.

V gene TRBV2 combines with J gene TRBJ1-6; the D is unclear. CDR1 and CDR2 from the germline V gene are SNHLY and FYNNEI. The CDR3 loop spans 13 amino acids. V shed 3 bases and J shed 7 bases, with 7 bases lying between them. The CDR3, as DNA: TGTGCCAGCAGTGACCCCCCGAATTCACCCCTCCACTTT. Residues: CASSDPPNSPLHF.

This clone was seen only a few times. This may stem from a read error, because a much larger clone lies one nucleotide away. The chain carries TRBV19 and TRBJ1-2, with a tentative D call TRBD1 (5 bases). Trimming stripped 7 bases from V and 8 bases from J, with 17 bases between. This CDR3 comprises 13 residues. Per germline, CDR1 LNHDA and CDR2 SQIVND (reference sequence). The CDR3 sequence: CASTILTEKGYTF. The CDR3 region has the DNA TGTGCCAGTACTATTCTGACAGAGAAGGGCTACACCTTC.

The table lists this clone with many counts. The rearrangement uses TRBV6-1 and TRBJ2-4; unclear D gene. This CDR3 spans 16 amino acids. Deletions cut 5 bases from V and 0 bases from J, with 14 bases between. CDR1 is MNHNS, CDR2 SASEGT, per germline. CDR3 region: CASSSLTPLAKNIQYF. The CDR3 DNA reads TGTGCCAGCAGTAGCCTTACACCGTTAGCCAAAAACATTCAGTACTTC.

Within the sample, this clone is medium-sized (0.01 to 0.1%). The rearrangement links TRBV30 to TRBJ1-3; D uncertain. V was shortened by 0 bases and J by 0 bases, with 9 bases between the two germline ends. Germline CDR1 reads GTSNPN; CDR2 reads SVGIG (reference sequence). CDR3 length: 15 amino acids. The CDR3 sequence: CAWSVLGYSGNTIYF. The CDR3 region has the DNA TGTGCCTGGAGTGTACTGGGGTACTCTGGAAACACCATATATTTT. Full variable domain (rest looked up from reference TRBV30 and TRBJ1-3): SQTIHQWPATLVQPVGSPLSLECTVEGTSNPNLYWYRQAAGRGLQLLFYSVGIGQISSEVPQNLSASRPQDRQFILSSKKLLLSDSGFYLCAWSVLGYSGNTIYFGEGSWLTVV.

The CDR3 nucleotides are TGTGCCAGCAGTTCAGGGACGTGGGGTAATTCACCCCTCCACTTT. The encoded protein is CASSSGTWGNSPLHF. The V call is TRBV6-5, the J call TRBJ1-6; tentative D call: TRBD1 (5 bases). The CDR3 is 15 residues long. The ends were cut back, 4 bases at V and 6 bases at J, with 13 bases in the middle. Germline CDR1 is MNHEY and CDR2 is SVGAGI.

The CDR3 spells CASSLEGLAGGYNEQFF. Here the CDR3 DNA reads TGCGCCAGCAGCTTGGAGGGACTAGCGGGAGGTTACAATGAGCAGTTCTTC. The chain links TRBV5-1 to TRBJ2-1; 15 bases fit TRBD2. Germline values: CDR1 SGHRS, CDR2 YFSETQ. The CDR3 covers 17 residues. The V segment lost 0 bases and the J segment 4 bases; nucleotides outside the gene matches: 2.

This clone appeared once. The J gene is TRBJ1-1, the V gene TRBV30; no reliable D call. V lost 7 bases to trimming and J lost 0 bases, with 12 bases between them. Germline values: CDR1 GTSNPN, CDR2 SVGIG (reference sequence). CDR3 length equals 13 residues. The CDR3 region is CAYSGSVNTEAFF. CDR3 bases: TGTGCCTACTCCGGGTCAGTGAACACTGAAGCTTTCTTT.